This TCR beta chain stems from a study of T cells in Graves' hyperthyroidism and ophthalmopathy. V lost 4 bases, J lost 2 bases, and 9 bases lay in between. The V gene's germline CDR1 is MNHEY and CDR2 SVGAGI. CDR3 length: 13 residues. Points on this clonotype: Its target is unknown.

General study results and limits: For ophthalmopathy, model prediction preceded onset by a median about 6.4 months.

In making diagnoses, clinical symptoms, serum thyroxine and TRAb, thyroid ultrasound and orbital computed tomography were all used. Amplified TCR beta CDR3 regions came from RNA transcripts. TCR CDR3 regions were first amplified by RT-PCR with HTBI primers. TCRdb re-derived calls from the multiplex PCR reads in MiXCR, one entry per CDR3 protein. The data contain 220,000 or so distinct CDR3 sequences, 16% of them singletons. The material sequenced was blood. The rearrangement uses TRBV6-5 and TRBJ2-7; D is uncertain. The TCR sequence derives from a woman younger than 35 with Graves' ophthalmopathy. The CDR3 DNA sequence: TGTGCCAGCAGTTCTGCTAATACCTACGAGCAGTACTTC. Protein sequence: CASSSANTYEQYF.